This T cell receptor (beta chain) is drawn from a study of blood T cell repertoires in COVID-19. Study information: COVID-19 samples, acute and convalescent, were from the United States, Italy and Spain. PBMCs, B-cell-depleted T cells, or T cells provided the cDNA or gDNA that made up the material.

Trimming removed 5 bases from V and 5 bases from J; junction bases left unmatched: 15. The germline CDR1 and CDR2 sequences are LNHDA and SQIVND (reference sequence). The CDR3 extends over 17 amino acids. Under the authors' procedure: Cell counts per sample came from amplifying reference gene primers. The table came from immunoSEQ multiplex PCR; TCRdb's copy has only in-frame clones and leaves some out. The V and J calls and clone size were taken over from that table, and D and trimming were inferred from the DNA. In the table there are around 160,000 clones, around 87% of which are singletons. The sample taken for sequencing was peripheral blood. This receptor was taken from a man older than 75 with acute or convalescent COVID-19. The chain is built from TRBV19 and TRBJ1-5, with 7 bases fitting TRBD1. The CDR3 region has the DNA TGTGCCAGTAGTGCCGGAGGGGGCTTGGTTTTTGATCAGCCCCAGCATTTT. It encodes CASSAGGGLVFDQPQHF. Full variable domain (remainder filled in from reference TRBV19 and TRBJ1-5): DGGITQSPKYLFRKEGQNVTLSCEQNLNHDAMYWYRQDPGQGLRLIYYSQIVNDFQKGDIAEGYSVSREKKESFPLTVTSAQKNPTAFYLCASSAGGGLVFDQPQHFGDGTRLSIL.